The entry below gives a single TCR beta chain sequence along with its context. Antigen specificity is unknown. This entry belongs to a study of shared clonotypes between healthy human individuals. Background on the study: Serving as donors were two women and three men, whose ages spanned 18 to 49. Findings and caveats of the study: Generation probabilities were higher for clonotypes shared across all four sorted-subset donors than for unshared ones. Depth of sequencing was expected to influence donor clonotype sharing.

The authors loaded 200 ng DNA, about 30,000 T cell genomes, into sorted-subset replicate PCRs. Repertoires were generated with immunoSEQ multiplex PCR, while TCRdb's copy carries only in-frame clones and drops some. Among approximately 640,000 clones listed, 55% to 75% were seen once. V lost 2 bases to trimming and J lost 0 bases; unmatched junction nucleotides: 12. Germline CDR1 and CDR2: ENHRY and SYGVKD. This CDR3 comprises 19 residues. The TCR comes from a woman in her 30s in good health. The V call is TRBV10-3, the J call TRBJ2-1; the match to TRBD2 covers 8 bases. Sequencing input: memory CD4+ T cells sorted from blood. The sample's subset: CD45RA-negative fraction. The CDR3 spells CAISEPPGLAKFSYNEQFF. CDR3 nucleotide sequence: TGTGCCATCAGTGAGCCGCCCGGACTAGCTAAATTCTCCTACAATGAGCAGTTCTTC.